This T cell receptor beta chain was captured in a study of T cells after yellow fever vaccination. TCRdb independently ran MiXCR on the 5' RACE reads; one entry per CDR3 protein. The repertoire holds hundreds of thousands of distinct CDR3 sequences, under 15% seen once, with about 3% in the top ten. Germline CDR1 reads SGHTA; CDR2 reads FQGNSA. This CDR3 has 14 amino acids. As to this clonotype: One end of the junction varies from germline; a read error may be responsible.

The chain combines TRBV7-2 with TRBJ1-2; D perhaps matches TRBD1 (5 bases). The clonotype was recovered from a man aged 18 to 29 who received the YFV17D yellow fever vaccine. The source was CD4+ T cells sorted from PBMCs, collected 15 days after the yellow fever booster vaccination. The CDR3 loop is CASSVATATYGYTF. Written as DNA, the CDR3 is TGTGCCAGCAGCGTAGCGACAGCAACCTATGGCTACACCTTC.